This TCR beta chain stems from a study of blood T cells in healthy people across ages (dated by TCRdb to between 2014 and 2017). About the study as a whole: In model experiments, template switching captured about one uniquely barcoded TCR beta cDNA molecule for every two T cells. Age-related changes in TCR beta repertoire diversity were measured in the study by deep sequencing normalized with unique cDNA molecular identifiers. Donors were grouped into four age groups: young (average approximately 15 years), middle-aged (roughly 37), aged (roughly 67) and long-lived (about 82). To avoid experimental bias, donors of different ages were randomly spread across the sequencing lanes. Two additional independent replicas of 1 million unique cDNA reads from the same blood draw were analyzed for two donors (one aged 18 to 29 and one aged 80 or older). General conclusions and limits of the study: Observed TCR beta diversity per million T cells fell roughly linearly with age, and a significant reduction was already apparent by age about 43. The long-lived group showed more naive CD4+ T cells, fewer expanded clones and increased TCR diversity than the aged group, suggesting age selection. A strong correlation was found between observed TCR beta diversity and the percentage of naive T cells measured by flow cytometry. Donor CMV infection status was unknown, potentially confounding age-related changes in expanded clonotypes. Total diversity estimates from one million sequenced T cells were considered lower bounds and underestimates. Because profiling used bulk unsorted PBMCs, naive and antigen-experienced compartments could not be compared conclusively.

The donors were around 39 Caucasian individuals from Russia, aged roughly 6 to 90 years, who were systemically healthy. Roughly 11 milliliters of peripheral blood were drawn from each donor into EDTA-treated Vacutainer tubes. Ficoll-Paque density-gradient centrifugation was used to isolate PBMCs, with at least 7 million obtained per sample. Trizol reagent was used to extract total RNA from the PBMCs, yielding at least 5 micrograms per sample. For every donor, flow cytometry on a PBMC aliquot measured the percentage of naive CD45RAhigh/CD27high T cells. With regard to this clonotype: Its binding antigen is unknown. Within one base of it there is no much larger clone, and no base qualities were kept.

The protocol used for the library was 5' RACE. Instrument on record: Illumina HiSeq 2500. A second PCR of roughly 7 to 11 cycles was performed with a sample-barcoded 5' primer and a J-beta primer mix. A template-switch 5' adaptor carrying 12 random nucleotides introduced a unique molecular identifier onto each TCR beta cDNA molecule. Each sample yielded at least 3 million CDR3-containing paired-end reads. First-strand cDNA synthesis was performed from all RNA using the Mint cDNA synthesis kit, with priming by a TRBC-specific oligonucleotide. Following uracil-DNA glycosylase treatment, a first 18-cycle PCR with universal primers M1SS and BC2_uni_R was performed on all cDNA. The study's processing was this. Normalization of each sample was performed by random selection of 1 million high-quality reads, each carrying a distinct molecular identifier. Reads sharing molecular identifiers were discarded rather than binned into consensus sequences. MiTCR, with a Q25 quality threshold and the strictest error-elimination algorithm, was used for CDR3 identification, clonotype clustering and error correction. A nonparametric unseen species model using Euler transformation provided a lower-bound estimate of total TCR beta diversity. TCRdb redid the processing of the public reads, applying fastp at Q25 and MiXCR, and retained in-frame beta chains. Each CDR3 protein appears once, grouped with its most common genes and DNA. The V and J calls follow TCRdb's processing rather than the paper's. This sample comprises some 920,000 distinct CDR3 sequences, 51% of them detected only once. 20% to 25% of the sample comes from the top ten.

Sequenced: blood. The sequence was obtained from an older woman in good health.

The CDR3 is CSVGRGLQAYEQYF. Read as DNA, the sequence is TGCAGCGTTGGTCGAGGACTACAAGCCTACGAGCAGTACTTC. Recombination connected TRBV29-1 to TRBJ2-7, with a tentative D gene TRBD2 over 6 matching bases. Per the germline V gene, SQVTM is the CDR1 and ANQGSEA is the CDR2. The CDR3 numbers 14 residues from cysteine through phenylalanine. Kept here is only the CDR3 DNA, which spans 42 bases and is read in frame from base 1. Cut back by 4 bases and 2 bases, the V and J ends lie 15 bases apart.